This entry is about one T cell receptor (beta chain). This sample is part of a study of blood T cell repertoires in COVID-19. Across the whole study: The United States, Italy and Spain supplied acute and convalescent COVID-19 samples.

Authors' methods: For nucleated cells, counts were estimated from reference gene primer amplification. Sequencing was performed with immunoSEQ multiplex PCR; in TCRdb, only in-frame clones are kept and a portion is missing. V and J calls and clone size are given by that table; D and trimming were obtained from the DNA. The sample yields about 250,000 clones, around 80% seen once. Residents of about 25 US areas, aged about 18 to 95 years, made up the participants. Participants reported their clinical history, and cohort assignment relied on those reports. V lost 7 bases to trimming and J lost 0 bases, with 10 bases between them. Per the germline V gene, CDR1 is SGHDT and CDR2 is YYEEEE. CDR3 size: 13 residues.

This clonotype was obtained from a middle-aged man who had been exposed to COVID-19. This rearrangement joins TRBV5-6 to TRBJ1-1; D unclear. The material sequenced was PBMCs or T cells enriched from blood (not recorded which). The CDR3 nucleotides are TGTGCCAGCTTTGCGCCGATGAACACTGAAGCTTTCTTT. It encodes CASFAPMNTEAFF.